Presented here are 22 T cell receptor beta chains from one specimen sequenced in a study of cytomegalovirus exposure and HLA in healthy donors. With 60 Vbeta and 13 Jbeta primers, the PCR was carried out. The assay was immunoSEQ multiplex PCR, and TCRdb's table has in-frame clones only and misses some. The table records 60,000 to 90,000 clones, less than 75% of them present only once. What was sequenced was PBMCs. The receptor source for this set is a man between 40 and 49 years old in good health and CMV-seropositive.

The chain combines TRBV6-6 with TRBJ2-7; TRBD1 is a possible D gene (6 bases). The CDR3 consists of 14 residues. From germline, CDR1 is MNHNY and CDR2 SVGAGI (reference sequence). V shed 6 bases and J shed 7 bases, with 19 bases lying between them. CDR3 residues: CASSTSDRSREQYF. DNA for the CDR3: TGTGCCAGCAGCACTTCAGACAGGTCTCGGGAGCAGTACTTC.

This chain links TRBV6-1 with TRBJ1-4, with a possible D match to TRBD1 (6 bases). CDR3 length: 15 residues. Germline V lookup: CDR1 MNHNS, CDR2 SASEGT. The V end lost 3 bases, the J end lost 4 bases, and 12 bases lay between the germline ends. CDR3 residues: CASSEIRTVNEKLFF. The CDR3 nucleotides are TGTGCCAGCAGTGAGATCCGGACAGTTAATGAAAAACTGTTTTTT.

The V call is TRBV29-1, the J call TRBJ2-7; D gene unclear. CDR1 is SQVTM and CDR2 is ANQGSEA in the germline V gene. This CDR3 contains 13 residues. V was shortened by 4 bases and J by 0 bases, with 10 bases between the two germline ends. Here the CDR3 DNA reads TGCAGCGTTGGCCAGGATAACTCCTACGAGCAGTACTTC. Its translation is CSVGQDNSYEQYF.

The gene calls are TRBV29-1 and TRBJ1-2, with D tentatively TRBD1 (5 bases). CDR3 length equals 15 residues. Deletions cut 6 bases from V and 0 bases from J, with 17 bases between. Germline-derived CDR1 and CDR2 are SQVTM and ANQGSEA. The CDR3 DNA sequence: TGCAGCGTGGCGGGGGGAGACACGTCTAACTATGGCTACACCTTC. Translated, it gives CSVAGGDTSNYGYTF.

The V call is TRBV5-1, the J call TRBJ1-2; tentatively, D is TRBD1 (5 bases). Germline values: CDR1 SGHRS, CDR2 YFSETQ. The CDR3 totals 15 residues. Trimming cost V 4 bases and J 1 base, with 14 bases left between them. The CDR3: CASSREGTGNYGYTF. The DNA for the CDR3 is TGCGCCAGCAGCCGGGAGGGGACTGGTAACTATGGCTACACCTTC.

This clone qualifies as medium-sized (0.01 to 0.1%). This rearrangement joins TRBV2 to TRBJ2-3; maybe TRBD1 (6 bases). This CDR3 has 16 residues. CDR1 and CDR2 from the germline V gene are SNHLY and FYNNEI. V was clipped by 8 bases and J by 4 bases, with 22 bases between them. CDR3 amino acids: CASRFGTSLPSDTQYF. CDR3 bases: TGTGCCAGCCGCTTCGGGACAAGCCTACCATCAGATACGCAGTATTTT.

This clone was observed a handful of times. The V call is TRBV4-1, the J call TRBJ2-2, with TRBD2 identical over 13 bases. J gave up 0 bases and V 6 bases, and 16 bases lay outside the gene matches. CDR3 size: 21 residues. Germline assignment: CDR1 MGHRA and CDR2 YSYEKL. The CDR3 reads CASSLETPGLAGQTNTGELFF. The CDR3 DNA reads TGCGCCAGCAGTCTAGAAACCCCGGGACTAGCGGGACAAACGAACACCGGGGAGCTGTTTTTT.

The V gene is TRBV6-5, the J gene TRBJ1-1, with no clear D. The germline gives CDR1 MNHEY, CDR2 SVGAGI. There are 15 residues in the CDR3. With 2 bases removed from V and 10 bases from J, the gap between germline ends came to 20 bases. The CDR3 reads CASSYRTDLGIVAFF. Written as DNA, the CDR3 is TGTGCCAGCAGTTACCGGACGGACTTAGGAATTGTAGCTTTCTTT.

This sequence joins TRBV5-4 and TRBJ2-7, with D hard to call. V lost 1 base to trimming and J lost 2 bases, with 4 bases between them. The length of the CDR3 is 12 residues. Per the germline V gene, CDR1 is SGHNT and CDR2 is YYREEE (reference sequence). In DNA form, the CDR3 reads TGTGCCAGCAGCTTGAGCCCCTACGAGCAGTACTTC. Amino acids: CASSLSPYEQYF. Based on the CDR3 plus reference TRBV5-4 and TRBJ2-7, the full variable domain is ETGVTQSPTHLIKTRGQQVTLRCSSQSGHNTVSWYQQALGQGPQFIFQYYREEENGRGNFPPRFSGLQFPNYSSELNVNALELDDSALYLCASSLSPYEQYFGPGTRLTVT.

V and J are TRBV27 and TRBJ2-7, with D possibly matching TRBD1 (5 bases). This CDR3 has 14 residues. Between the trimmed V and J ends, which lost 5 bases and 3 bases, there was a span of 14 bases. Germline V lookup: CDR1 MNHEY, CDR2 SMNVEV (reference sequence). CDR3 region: CASSHLSDIYEQYF. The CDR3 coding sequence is TGTGCCAGCAGTCACCTCTCGGACATCTACGAGCAGTACTTC.

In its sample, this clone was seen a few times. CDR3 in DNA: TGTGCCAGCAGCTTAGACAGGGCCGAGCAGTACTTC. Residues: CASSLDRAEQYF. The chain recombines TRBV7-6 with TRBJ2-7, with D possibly matching TRBD1 (6 bases). The CDR3 runs to 12 residues. The V gene's germline CDR1 is SGHVS and CDR2 FNYEAQ. Trimming pared 1 base from V and 6 bases from J, leaving 7 bases between.

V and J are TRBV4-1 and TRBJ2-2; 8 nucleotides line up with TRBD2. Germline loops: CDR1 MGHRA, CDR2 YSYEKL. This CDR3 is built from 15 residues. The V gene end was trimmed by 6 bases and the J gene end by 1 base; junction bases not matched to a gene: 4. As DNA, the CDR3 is TGCGCCAGCAGTTCAAGCGGGAGGAACACCGGGGAGCTGTTTTTT. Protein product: CASSSSGRNTGELFF.

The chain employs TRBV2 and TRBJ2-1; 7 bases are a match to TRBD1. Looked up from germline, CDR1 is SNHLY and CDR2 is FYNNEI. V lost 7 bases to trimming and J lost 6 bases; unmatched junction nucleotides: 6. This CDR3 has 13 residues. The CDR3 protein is CASTKPGGNEQFF. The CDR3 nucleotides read TGTGCCAGCACTAAGCCAGGGGGCAATGAGCAGTTCTTC. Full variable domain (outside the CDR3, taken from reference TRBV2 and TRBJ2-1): EPEVTQTPSHQVTQMGQEVILRCVPISNHLYFYWYRQILGQKVEFLVSFYNNEISEKSEIFDDQFSVERPDGSNFTLKIRSTKLEDSAMYFCASTKPGGNEQFFGPGTRLTVL.

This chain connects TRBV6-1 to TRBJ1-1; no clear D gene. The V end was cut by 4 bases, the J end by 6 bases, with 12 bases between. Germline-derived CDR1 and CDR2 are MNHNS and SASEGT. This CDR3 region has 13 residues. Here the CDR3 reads CASSGRGTAEAFF. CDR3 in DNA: TGTGCCAGCAGTGGTCGCGGAACGGCTGAAGCTTTCTTT.

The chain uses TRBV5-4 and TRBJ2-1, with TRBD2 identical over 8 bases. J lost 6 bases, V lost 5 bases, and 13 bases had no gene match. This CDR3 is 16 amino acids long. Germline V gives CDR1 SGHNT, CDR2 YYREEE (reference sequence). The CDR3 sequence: CASSSGGITALNEQFF. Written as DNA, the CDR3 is TGTGCCAGCAGTTCGGGGGGGATCACGGCTCTCAATGAGCAGTTCTTC. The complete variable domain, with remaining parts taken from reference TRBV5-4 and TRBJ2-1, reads ETGVTQSPTHLIKTRGQQVTLRCSSQSGHNTVSWYQQALGQGPQFIFQYYREEENGRGNFPPRFSGLQFPNYSSELNVNALELDDSALYLCASSSGGITALNEQFFGPGTRLTVL.

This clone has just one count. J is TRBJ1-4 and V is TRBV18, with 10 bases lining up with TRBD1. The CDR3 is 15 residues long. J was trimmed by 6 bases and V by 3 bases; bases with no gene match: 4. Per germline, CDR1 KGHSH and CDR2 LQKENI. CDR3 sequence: CASSPRTGGDEKLFF. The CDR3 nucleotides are TGTGCCAGCTCACCTAGGACAGGGGGAGATGAAAAACTGTTTTTT.

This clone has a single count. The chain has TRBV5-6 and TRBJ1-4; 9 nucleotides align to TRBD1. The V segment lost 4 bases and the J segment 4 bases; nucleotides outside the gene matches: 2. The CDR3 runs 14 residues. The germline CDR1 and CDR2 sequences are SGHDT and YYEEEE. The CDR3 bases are TGTGCCAGCAGCCTGGGACAGGGTAATGAAAAACTGTTTTTT. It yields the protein CASSLGQGNEKLFF.

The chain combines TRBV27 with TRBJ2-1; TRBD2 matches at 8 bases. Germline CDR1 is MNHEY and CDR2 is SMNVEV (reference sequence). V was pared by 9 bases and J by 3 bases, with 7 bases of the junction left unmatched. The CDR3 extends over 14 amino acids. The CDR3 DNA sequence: TGTGCCAGTCAGCGGGAGACTGGCTACAATGAGCAGTTCTTC. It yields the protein CASQRETGYNEQFF.

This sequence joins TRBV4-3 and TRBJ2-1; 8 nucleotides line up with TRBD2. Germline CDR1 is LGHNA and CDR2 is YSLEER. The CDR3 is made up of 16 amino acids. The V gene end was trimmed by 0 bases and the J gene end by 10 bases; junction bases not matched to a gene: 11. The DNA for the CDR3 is TGCGCCAGCAGCCAAGATGTAGCGGGGAGGGTGGGGGAGCAGTTCTTC. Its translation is CASSQDVAGRVGEQFF.

This chain's CDR3 is CASSLDTGGPGVTEAFF. In nucleotides, the CDR3 is TGTGCCAGCAGCTTAGACACAGGGGGCCCCGGGGTAACTGAAGCTTTCTTT. The V and J genes are TRBV7-9 and TRBJ1-1, with 9 bases identical to TRBD1. CDR3 length: 17 amino acids. The germline V gene encodes CDR1 SEHNR and CDR2 FQNEAQ (reference sequence). The trim removed 1 base at V and 5 bases at J, leaving 11 bases unmatched.

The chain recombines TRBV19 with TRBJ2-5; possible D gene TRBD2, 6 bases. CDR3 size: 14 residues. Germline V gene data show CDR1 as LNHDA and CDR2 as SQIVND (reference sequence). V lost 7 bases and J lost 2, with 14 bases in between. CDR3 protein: CASTSSSAQETQYF. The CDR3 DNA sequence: TGTGCCAGTACCTCGTCTAGCGCTCAAGAGACCCAGTACTTC.

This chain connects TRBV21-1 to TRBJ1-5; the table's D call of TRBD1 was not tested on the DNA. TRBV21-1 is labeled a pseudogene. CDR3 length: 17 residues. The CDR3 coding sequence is TGTGCCAGCATCCCACTTAAAGAAGGGGGCCACAATCAGCCCCAGCATTTT. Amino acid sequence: CASIPLKEGGHNQPQHF.